This TCR beta chain comes out of a study of shared clonotypes between healthy human individuals. As for the study in general: Each donor's CD4 naive and CD4 memory cells filled three plates apiece, CD8 naive two, and CD8 memory one. Whole-study results and caveats: Rarefaction curves obtained for sorted subsets showed sequencing incomplete despite large depth. Sampling was confined to blood; repertoires within tissues likely differ.

Using immunoSEQ multiplex PCR, the repertoire was profiled, and TCRdb retains in-frame clones only, with some absent. The sample includes approximately 400,000 clones, roughly 96% of them seen just once. CD8 memory pooled CD45RO+ cells and CCR7-negative CD45RA+ TemRA cells. About this clone itself: The antigen remains undetermined.

CDR3 length equals 10 residues. Trimming took off 7 bases at V and 5 bases at J, with 7 bases between the two ends. This clonotype was sampled from a man aged 30 to 39 in good health. V and J are TRBV5-3 and TRBJ2-7, with D hard to call. TRBV5-3 is an ORF; its function is uncertain. Sequences were obtained from memory CD8+ T cells sorted from blood. Noted subset: CD45RO+ cells pooled with CCR7-negative TemRA cells. The CDR3, as DNA: TGTGCCAGAGGTACCGACGAGCAGTACTTC. This encodes CARGTDEQYF.